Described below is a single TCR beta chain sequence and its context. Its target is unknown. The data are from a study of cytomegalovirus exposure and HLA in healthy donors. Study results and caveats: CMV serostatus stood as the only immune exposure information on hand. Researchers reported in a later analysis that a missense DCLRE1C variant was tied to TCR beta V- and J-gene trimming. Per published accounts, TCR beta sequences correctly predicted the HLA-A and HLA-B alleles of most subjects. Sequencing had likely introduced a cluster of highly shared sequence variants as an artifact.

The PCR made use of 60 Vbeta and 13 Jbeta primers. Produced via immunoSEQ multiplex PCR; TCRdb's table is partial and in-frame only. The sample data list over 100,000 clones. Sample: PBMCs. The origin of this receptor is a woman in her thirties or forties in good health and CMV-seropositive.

CDR3 in amino acids: CASSAHTGPGQPQHF. DNA of the CDR3: TGCGCCAGCAGCGCGCACACAGGGCCGGGTCAGCCCCAGCATTTT. The chain joins TRBV4-3 to TRBJ1-5; TRBD1 is a possible D gene (6 bases). V gave up 5 bases and J gave up 6 bases, with 17 bases separating them. CDR1 is LGHNA, CDR2 YSLEER, per germline. The CDR3 has 15 residues.